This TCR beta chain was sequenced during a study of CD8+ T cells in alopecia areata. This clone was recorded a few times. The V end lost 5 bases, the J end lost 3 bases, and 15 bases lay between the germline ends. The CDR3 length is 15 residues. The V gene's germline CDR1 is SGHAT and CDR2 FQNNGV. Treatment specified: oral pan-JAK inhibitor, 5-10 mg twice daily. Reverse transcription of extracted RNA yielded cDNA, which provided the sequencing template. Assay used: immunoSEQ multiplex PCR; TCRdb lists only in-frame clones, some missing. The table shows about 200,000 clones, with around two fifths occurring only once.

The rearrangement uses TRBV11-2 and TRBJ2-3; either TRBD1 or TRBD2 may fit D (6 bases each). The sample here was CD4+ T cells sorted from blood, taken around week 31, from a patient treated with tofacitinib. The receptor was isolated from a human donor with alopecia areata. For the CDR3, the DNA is TGTGCCAGCAGCCCTTGGGGGCTAGCGACAGATACGCAGTATTTT. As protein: CASSPWGLATDTQYF.